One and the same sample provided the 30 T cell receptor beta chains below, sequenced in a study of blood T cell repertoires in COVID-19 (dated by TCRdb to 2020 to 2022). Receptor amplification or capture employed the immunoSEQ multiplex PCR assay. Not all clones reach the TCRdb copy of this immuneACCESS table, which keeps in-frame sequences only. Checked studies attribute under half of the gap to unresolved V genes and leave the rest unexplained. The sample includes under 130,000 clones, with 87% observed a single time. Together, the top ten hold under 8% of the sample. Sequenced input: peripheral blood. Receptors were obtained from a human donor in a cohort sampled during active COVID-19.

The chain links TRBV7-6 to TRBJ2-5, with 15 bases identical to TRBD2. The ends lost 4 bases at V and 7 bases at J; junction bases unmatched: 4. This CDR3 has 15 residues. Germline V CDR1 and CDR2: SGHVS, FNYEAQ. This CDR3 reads CASSSGLAGGGTQYF. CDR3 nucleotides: TGTGCCAGCAGCTCGGGACTAGCGGGGGGCGGGACCCAGTACTTC.

The DNA of the CDR3 is TGTGCCAGCAGCTTGCAACAGGCCCTCACGAACACCGGGGAGCTGTTTTTT. Translated, it gives CASSLQQALTNTGELFF. This chain links TRBV7-2 with TRBJ2-2; possible D gene TRBD1, 5 bases. The CDR3 sequence is 17 residues long. Germline V lookup: CDR1 SGHTA, CDR2 FQGNSA. The V gene lost 3 bases and the J gene lost 0 bases, with 14 bases spanning the gap.

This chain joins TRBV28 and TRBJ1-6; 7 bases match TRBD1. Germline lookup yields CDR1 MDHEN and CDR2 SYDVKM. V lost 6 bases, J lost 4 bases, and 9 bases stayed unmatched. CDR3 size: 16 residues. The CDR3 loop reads CASSFTGAPYNSPLHF. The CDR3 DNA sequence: TGTGCCAGCAGCTTTACAGGGGCTCCTTATAATTCACCCCTCCACTTT.

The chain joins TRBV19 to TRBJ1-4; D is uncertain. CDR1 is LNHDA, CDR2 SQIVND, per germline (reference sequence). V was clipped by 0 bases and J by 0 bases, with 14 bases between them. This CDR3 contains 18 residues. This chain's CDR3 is CASSIEAFGFATNEKLFF. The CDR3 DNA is TGTGCCAGTAGTATAGAGGCCTTCGGGTTTGCAACTAATGAAAAACTGTTTTTT.

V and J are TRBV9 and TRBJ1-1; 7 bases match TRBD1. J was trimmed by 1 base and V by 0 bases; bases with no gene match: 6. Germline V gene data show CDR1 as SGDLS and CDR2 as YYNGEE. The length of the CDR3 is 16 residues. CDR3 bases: TGTGCCAGCAGCGTAGACCTCCACAGGGGGAACACTGAAGCTTTCTTT. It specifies CASSVDLHRGNTEAFF.

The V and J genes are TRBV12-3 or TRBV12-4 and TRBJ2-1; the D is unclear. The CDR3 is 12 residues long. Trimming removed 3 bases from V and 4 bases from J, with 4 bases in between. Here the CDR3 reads CASSFLYNEQFF. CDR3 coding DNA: TGTGCCAGCAGTTTTTTATACAATGAGCAGTTCTTC.

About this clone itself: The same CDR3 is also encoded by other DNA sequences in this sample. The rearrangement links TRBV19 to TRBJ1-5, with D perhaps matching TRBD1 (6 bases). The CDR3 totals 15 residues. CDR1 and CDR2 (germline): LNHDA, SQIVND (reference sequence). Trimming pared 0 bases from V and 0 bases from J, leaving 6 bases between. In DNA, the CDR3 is TGTGCCAGTAGTATAGACAGGGGTAGCAATCAGCCCCAGCATTTT. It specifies CASSIDRGSNQPQHF.

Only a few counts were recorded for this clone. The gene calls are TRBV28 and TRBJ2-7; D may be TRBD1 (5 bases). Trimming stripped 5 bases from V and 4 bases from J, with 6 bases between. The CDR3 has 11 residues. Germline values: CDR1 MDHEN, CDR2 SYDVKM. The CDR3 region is CASSDRYEQYF. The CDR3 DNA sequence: TGTGCCAGCAGTGACAGATACGAGCAGTACTTC.

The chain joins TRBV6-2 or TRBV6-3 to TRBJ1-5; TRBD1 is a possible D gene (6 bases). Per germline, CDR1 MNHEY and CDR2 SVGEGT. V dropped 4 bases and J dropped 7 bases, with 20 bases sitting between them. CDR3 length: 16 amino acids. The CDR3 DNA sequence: TGTGCCAGCAGTTCCCAACCGTACAGGGTTACCCAGCCCCAGCATTTT. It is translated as CASSSQPYRVTQPQHF.

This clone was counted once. The DNA of the CDR3 is TGTGCCAGCAGTTTTTCTACCAGGGGGAACACTGAAGCTTTCTTT. Its protein product is CASSFSTRGNTEAFF. The J gene is TRBJ1-1, the V gene TRBV27, with a possible D match to TRBD1 (6 bases). The germline V gene encodes CDR1 MNHEY and CDR2 SMNVEV (reference sequence). The CDR3 totals 15 residues. V was cut by 3 bases and J by 1 base, with 12 bases left in between.

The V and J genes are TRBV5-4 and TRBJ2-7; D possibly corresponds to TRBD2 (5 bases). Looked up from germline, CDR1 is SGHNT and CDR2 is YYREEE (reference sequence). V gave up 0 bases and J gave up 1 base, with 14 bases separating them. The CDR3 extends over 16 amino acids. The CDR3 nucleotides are TGTGCCAGCAGCTTGGGATTGAGCGGCGGTTCCTACGAGCAGTACTTC. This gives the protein CASSLGLSGGSYEQYF.

The CDR3 bases are TGTGCCAGCAGTATTGGGGGACAGGGGCTTAAAGATACGCAGTATTTT. Amino acid sequence: CASSIGGQGLKDTQYF. J is TRBJ2-3 and V is TRBV28, with TRBD1 identical over 10 bases. The CDR3 loop spans 16 amino acids. The germline V gene encodes CDR1 MDHEN and CDR2 SYDVKM. V lost 5 bases to trimming and J lost 5 bases; unmatched junction nucleotides: 10.

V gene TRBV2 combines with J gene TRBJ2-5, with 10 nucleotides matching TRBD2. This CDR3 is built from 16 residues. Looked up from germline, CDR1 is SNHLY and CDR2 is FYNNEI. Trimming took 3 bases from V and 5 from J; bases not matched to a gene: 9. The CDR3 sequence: CASSDIQREGLETQYF. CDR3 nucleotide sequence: TGTGCCAGCAGTGATATACAGCGGGAGGGCCTGGAGACCCAGTACTTC.

Here the CDR3 DNA reads TGCGCCAGCAGCGTAAGACCGACTAGCGGGTTATATGTAAAGCAAGAGACCCAGTACTTC. Translated: CASSVRPTSGLYVKQETQYF. The chain links TRBV5-1 to TRBJ2-5; 10 bases fit TRBD2. Losses at the gene ends were 4 bases for V and 2 bases for J; bases not matched to a gene: 20. CDR3 length: 20 amino acids. CDR1 is SGHRS, CDR2 YFSETQ, per germline.

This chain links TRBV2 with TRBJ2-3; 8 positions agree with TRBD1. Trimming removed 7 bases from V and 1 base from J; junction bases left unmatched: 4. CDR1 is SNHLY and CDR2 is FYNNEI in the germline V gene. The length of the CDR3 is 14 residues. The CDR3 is CASKPTGGTDTQYF. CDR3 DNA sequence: TGTGCCAGCAAGCCGACAGGGGGCACAGATACGCAGTATTTT.

CDR3: CASSLPGTAYEQYF. For the CDR3, the DNA is TGTGCCAGCAGCTTGCCCGGGACAGCCTACGAGCAGTACTTC. The chain uses TRBV5-6 and TRBJ2-7; the match to TRBD1 covers 7 bases. J gave up 2 bases and V 1 base, and 3 bases lay outside the gene matches. CDR3 size: 14 residues. Germline V gives CDR1 SGHDT, CDR2 YYEEEE.

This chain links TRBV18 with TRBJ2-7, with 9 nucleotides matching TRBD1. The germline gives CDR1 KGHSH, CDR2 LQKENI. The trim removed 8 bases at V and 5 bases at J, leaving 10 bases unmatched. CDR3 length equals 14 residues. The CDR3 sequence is CASHGTGKANEQYF. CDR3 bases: TGTGCCAGCCATGGGACAGGGAAGGCTAACGAGCAGTACTTC.

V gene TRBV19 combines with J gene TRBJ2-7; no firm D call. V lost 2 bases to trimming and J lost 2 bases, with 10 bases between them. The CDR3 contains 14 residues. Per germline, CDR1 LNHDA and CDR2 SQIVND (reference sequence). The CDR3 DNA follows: TGTGCCAGTAGTATATCGGTAGCTACCTACGAGCAGTACTTC. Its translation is CASSISVATYEQYF. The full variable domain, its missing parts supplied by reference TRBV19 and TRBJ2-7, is DGGITQSPKYLFRKEGQNVTLSCEQNLNHDAMYWYRQDPGQGLRLIYYSQIVNDFQKGDIAEGYSVSREKKESFPLTVTSAQKNPTAFYLCASSISVATYEQYFGPGTRLTVT.

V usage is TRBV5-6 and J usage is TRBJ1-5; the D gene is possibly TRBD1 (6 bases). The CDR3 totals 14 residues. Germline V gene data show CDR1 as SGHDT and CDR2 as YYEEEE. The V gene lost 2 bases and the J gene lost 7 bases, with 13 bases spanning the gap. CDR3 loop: CASSLQGPRQPQHF. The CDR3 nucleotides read TGTGCCAGCAGCTTACAGGGTCCCCGCCAGCCCCAGCATTTT.

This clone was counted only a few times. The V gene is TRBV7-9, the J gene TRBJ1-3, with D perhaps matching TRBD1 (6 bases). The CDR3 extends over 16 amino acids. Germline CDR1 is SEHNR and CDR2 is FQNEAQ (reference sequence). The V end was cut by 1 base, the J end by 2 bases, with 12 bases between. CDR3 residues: CASSLGAGAPGNTIYF. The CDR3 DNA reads TGTGCCAGCAGCTTAGGGGCGGGGGCCCCTGGAAACACCATATATTTT.

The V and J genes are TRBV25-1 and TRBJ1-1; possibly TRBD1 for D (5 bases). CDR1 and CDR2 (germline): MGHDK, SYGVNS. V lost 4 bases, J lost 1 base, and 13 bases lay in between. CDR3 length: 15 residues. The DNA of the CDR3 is TGTGCCAGCAGTGCGTTCTTGGGGCGGAACACTGAAGCTTTCTTT. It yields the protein CASSAFLGRNTEAFF.

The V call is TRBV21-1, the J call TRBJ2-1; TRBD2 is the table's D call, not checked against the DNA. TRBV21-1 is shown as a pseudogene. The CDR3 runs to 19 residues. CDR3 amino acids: CASSTHGTSEWLSNNEQFF. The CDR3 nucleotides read TGTGCCAGCAGCACCCACGGGACTAGCGAGTGGCTAAGCAACAATGAGCAGTTCTTC.

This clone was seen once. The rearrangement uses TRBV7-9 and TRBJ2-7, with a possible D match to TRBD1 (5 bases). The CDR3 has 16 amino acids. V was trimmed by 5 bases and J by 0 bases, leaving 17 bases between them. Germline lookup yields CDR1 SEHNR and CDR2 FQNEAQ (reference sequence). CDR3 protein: CASSRVAGPSSYEQYF. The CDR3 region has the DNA TGTGCCAGCAGCCGGGTGGCAGGGCCAAGCTCCTACGAGCAGTACTTC.

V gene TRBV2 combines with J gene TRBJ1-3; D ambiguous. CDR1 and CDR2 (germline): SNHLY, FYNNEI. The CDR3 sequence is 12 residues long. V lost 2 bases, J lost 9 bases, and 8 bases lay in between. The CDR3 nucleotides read TGTGCCAGCAGTGAACCCGAGGGCACCATATATTTT. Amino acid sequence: CASSEPEGTIYF.

The CDR3 DNA reads as TGTGCCAGCAGTTCAATGTTATCATCGGAAGAGACCCAGTACTTC. Residues: CASSSMLSSEETQYF. The chain recombines TRBV27 with TRBJ2-5, with no clear D. V gave up 4 bases and J gave up 3 bases, with 15 bases separating them. CDR3 length equals 15 residues. The germline gives CDR1 MNHEY, CDR2 SMNVEV (reference sequence).

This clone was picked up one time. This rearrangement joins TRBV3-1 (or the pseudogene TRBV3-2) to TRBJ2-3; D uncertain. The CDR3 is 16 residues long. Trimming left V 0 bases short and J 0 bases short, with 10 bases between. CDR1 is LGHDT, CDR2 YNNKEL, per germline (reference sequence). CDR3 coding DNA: TGTGCCAGCAGCCAAGATCCTAGGCTGAGCACAGATACGCAGTATTTT. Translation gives CASSQDPRLSTDTQYF.

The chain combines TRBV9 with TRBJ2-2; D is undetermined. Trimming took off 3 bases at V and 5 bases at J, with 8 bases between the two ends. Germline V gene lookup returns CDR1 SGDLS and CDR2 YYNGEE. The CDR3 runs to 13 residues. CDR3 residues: CASSASWTGELFF. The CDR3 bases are TGTGCCAGCAGCGCCAGTTGGACCGGGGAGCTGTTTTTT.

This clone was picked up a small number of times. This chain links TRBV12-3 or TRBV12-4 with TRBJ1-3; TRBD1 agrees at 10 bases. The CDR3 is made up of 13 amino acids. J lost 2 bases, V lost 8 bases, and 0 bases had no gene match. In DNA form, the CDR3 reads TGTGCCAGCGGACAGGGGGCTGGAAACACCATATATTTT. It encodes CASGQGAGNTIYF.

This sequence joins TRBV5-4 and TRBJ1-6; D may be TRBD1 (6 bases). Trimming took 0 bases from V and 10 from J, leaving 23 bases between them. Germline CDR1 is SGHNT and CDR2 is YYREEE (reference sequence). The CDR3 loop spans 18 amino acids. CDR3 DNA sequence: TGTGCCAGCAGCTTGGATTCTAGTGTAAAACAGGGAAGCTCACCCCTCCACTTT. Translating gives CASSLDSSVKQGSSPLHF.

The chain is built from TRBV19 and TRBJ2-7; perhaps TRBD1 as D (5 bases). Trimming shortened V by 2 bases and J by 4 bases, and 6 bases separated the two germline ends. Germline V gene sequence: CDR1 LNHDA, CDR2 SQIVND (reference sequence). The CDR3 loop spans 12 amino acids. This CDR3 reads CASSIQGYEQYF. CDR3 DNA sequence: TGTGCCAGTAGTATACAGGGTTACGAGCAGTACTTC.